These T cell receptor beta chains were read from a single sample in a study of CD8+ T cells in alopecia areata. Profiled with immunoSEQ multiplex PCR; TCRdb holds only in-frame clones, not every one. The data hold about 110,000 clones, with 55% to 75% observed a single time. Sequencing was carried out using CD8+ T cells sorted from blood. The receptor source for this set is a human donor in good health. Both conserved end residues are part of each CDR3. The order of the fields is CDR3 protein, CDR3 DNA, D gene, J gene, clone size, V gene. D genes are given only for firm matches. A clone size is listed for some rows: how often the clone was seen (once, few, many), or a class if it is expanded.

cdr3_aa: CASSILGTREQYF
cdr3_nt: TGTGCCAGTAGTATCCTGGGCACGAGGGAGCAGTACTTC
d_call: -
j_call: TRBJ2-7
clone_size: -
v_call: TRBV19

cdr3_aa: CASSWGGRGGLETQYF
cdr3_nt: TGTGCCAGCAGCTGGGGGGGGCGGGGAGGCTTGGAGACCCAGTACTTC
d_call: -
j_call: TRBJ2-5
clone_size: few
v_call: TRBV5-4

cdr3_aa: CASSLLAPGQGEETQYF
cdr3_nt: TGTGCCAGCAGCTTACTTGCCCCTGGACAGGGCGAAGAGACCCAGTACTTC
d_call: TRBD1
j_call: TRBJ2-5
clone_size: -
v_call: TRBV13

cdr3_aa: CASSPPEGGGTEAFF
cdr3_nt: TGTGCCAGCAGCCCCCCCGAGGGGGGGGGTACTGAAGCTTTCTTT
d_call: -
j_call: TRBJ1-1
clone_size: few
v_call: TRBV5-6

cdr3_aa: CASSHLISTDTQYF
cdr3_nt: TGTGCCAGCAGCCACCTAATTAGCACAGATACGCAGTATTTT
d_call: -
j_call: TRBJ2-3
clone_size: -
v_call: TRBV5-4

cdr3_aa: CASSPDTGELFF
cdr3_nt: TGTGCCAGCAGCCCCGACACCGGGGAGCTGTTTTTT
d_call: -
j_call: TRBJ2-2
clone_size: -
v_call: TRBV7-3

cdr3_aa: CASSLDRNTEAFF
cdr3_nt: TGCGCCAGCAGCTTGGACAGGAACACTGAAGCTTTCTTT
d_call: -
j_call: TRBJ1-1
clone_size: -
v_call: TRBV5-1

cdr3_aa: CASSLGAPRPGGETQYF
cdr3_nt: TGTGCCAGCAGTCTTGGGGCCCCGCGGCCAGGGGGAGAGACCCAGTACTTC
d_call: TRBD1
j_call: TRBJ2-5
clone_size: -
v_call: TRBV28

cdr3_aa: CASSLEEAIYNEQFF
cdr3_nt: TGTGCCAGCAGCTTAGAGGAGGCGATCTACAATGAGCAGTTCTTC
d_call: -
j_call: TRBJ2-1
clone_size: -
v_call: TRBV7-9

cdr3_aa: CASSLDEGWANEKLFF
cdr3_nt: TGTGCCAGCAGTTTAGATGAGGGGTGGGCTAATGAAAAACTGTTTTTT
d_call: -
j_call: TRBJ1-4
clone_size: -
v_call: TRBV28

cdr3_aa: CASGGQGQPQHF
cdr3_nt: TGTGCCAGCGGGGGGCAAGGGCAGCCCCAGCATTTT
d_call: -
j_call: TRBJ1-5
clone_size: few
v_call: TRBV28

cdr3_aa: CASSPRPGGQAFF
cdr3_nt: TGTGCCAGCAGCCCCCGGCCAGGGGGCCAAGCTTTCTTT
d_call: TRBD1
j_call: TRBJ1-1
clone_size: few
v_call: TRBV7-9

cdr3_aa: CASSPGTGVTDTQYF
cdr3_nt: TGTGCCAGCAGCCCCGGGACAGGGGTCACAGATACGCAGTATTTT
d_call: TRBD1
j_call: TRBJ2-3
clone_size: few
v_call: TRBV6-4

cdr3_aa: CASSPFRLRASTDTQYF
cdr3_nt: TGCGCCAGCAGCCCCTTTAGACTCAGGGCGAGCACAGATACGCAGTATTTT
d_call: -
j_call: TRBJ2-3
clone_size: -
v_call: TRBV4-1

cdr3_aa: CAWSVGAGRPEEQYF
cdr3_nt: TGTGCCTGGAGTGTAGGGGCAGGGCGCCCGGAGGAGCAGTACTTC
d_call: -
j_call: TRBJ2-7
clone_size: -
v_call: TRBV30

cdr3_aa: CASSLLETQYF
cdr3_nt: TGTGCCAGCAGTTTATTGGAGACCCAGTACTTC
d_call: -
j_call: TRBJ2-5
clone_size: -
v_call: TRBV28

cdr3_aa: CASSIPPYGEAFF
cdr3_nt: TGTGCCAGTAGTATCCCTCCTTATGGTGAAGCTTTCTTT
d_call: -
j_call: TRBJ1-1
clone_size: few
v_call: TRBV19

cdr3_aa: CASSSLTRGRSYGYTF
cdr3_nt: TGTGCCAGCAGCTCCCTCACCCGTGGACGGAGCTATGGCTACACCTTC
d_call: -
j_call: TRBJ1-2
clone_size: once
v_call: TRBV5-6

cdr3_aa: CAWSSGTGGSQPQHF
cdr3_nt: TGTGCCTGGAGTTCCGGGACAGGGGGGAGTCAGCCCCAGCATTTT
d_call: TRBD1
j_call: TRBJ1-5
clone_size: -
v_call: TRBV30

cdr3_aa: CASSYGNTGELFF
cdr3_nt: TGTGCCAGCAGTTACGGGAACACCGGGGAGCTGTTTTTT
d_call: -
j_call: TRBJ2-2
clone_size: -
v_call: TRBV27

cdr3_aa: CASSEGTGTEAFF
cdr3_nt: TGTGCCAGCAGTGAAGGCACCGGCACTGAAGCTTTCTTT
d_call: -
j_call: TRBJ1-1
clone_size: once
v_call: TRBV2

cdr3_aa: CASSHRDGQETQYF
cdr3_nt: TGTGCCAGCAGCCACCGGGACGGACAAGAGACCCAGTACTTC
d_call: -
j_call: TRBJ2-5
clone_size: few
v_call: TRBV14

cdr3_aa: CAWSVAGNTEAFF
cdr3_nt: TGTGCCTGGAGTGTTGCCGGGAACACTGAAGCTTTCTTT
d_call: -
j_call: TRBJ1-1
clone_size: -
v_call: TRBV30

cdr3_aa: CASSLTVPLLGELFF
cdr3_nt: TGTGCCAGCAGCTTGACCGTACCCCTCCTCGGGGAGCTGTTTTTT
d_call: -
j_call: TRBJ2-2
clone_size: -
v_call: TRBV6-6

cdr3_aa: CTSSPERGPYNEQFF
cdr3_nt: TGTACCAGCAGCCCCGAGCGGGGGCCGTACAATGAGCAGTTCTTC
d_call: TRBD2
j_call: TRBJ2-1
clone_size: -
v_call: TRBV7-9

cdr3_aa: CASSQAGTASPLHF
cdr3_nt: TGCGCCAGCAGCCAGGCCGGGACAGCTTCACCCCTCCACTTT
d_call: TRBD1
j_call: TRBJ1-6
clone_size: once
v_call: TRBV4-3

cdr3_aa: CASSSGTGTDSPLHF
cdr3_nt: TGTGCCAGCAGCAGTGGGACCGGGACGGATTCACCCCTCCACTTT
d_call: -
j_call: TRBJ1-6
clone_size: -
v_call: TRBV7-9

cdr3_aa: CASSGSGYGYTF
cdr3_nt: TGTGCCAGTAGCGGATCCGGTTATGGCTACACCTTC
d_call: -
j_call: TRBJ1-2
clone_size: -
v_call: TRBV19

cdr3_aa: CASSQDQGIKTQHF
cdr3_nt: TGCGCCAGCAGCCAAGATCAGGGTATCAAGACCCAGCATTTT
d_call: -
j_call: TRBJ1-5
clone_size: -
v_call: TRBV4-1

cdr3_aa: CASSMLQNTGELFF
cdr3_nt: TGTGCCAGTAGTATGTTACAGAACACCGGGGAGCTGTTTTTT
d_call: -
j_call: TRBJ2-2
clone_size: -
v_call: TRBV19

cdr3_aa: CASSQDRGGGETQYF
cdr3_nt: TGTGCCAGCAGCCAAGATCGCGGCGGGGGGGAGACCCAGTACTTC
d_call: TRBD2
j_call: TRBJ2-5
clone_size: few
v_call: TRBV4-2

cdr3_aa: CASSSRDRGLDSYNEQFF
cdr3_nt: TGTGCCAGCAGCAGCCGAGACAGGGGATTGGACTCCTACAATGAGCAGTTCTTC
d_call: TRBD1
j_call: TRBJ2-1
clone_size: -
v_call: TRBV11-2

cdr3_aa: CASSFGGADTQYF
cdr3_nt: TGTGCCAGCAGTTTCGGGGGAGCAGATACGCAGTATTTT
d_call: -
j_call: TRBJ2-3
clone_size: -
v_call: TRBV28

cdr3_aa: CASSQDSRGLGELFF
cdr3_nt: TGTGCCAGCAGCCAAGATTCGCGGGGATTGGGGGAGCTGTTTTTT
d_call: -
j_call: TRBJ2-2
clone_size: -
v_call: TRBV14

cdr3_aa: CSVPSSYNEQFF
cdr3_nt: TGCAGCGTTCCCAGCTCCTACAATGAGCAGTTCTTC
d_call: -
j_call: TRBJ2-1
clone_size: once
v_call: TRBV29-1

cdr3_aa: CATQPGPYTGELFF
cdr3_nt: TGTGCCACCCAACCGGGGCCGTACACCGGGGAGCTGTTTTTT
d_call: -
j_call: TRBJ2-2
clone_size: -
v_call: TRBV4-2

cdr3_aa: CASSIGSQVSPRNPQHF
cdr3_nt: TGTGCCAGTAGTATTGGCAGCCAGGTTTCCCCGCGTAATCCCCAGCATTTT
d_call: -
j_call: TRBJ1-5
clone_size: few
v_call: TRBV19

cdr3_aa: CASSLDGGLVNEQFF
cdr3_nt: TGTGCCAGCAGCTTAGATGGGGGCCTCGTCAATGAGCAGTTCTTC
d_call: -
j_call: TRBJ2-1
clone_size: -
v_call: TRBV11-2

cdr3_aa: CASSLGDSNYGYTF
cdr3_nt: TGTGCCAGCAGCTTGGGCGACTCCAACTATGGCTACACCTTC
d_call: -
j_call: TRBJ1-2
clone_size: once
v_call: TRBV5-6

cdr3_aa: CASSGLSGELFF
cdr3_nt: TGTGCCAGCAGCGGCTTGTCCGGGGAGCTGTTTTTT
d_call: -
j_call: TRBJ2-2
clone_size: -
v_call: TRBV9

cdr3_aa: CASRGGTGELFF
cdr3_nt: TGTGCCAGCAGGGGAGGCACCGGGGAGCTGTTTTTT
d_call: -
j_call: TRBJ2-2
clone_size: -
v_call: TRBV5-6

cdr3_aa: CASSSGGPQFF
cdr3_nt: TGTGCCAGCAGTTCGGGGGGACCGCAGTTCTTC
d_call: TRBD2
j_call: TRBJ2-1
clone_size: -
v_call: TRBV27

cdr3_aa: CASSGGQGYGYTF
cdr3_nt: TGTGCCAGCAGTGGTGGACAGGGCTATGGCTACACCTTC
d_call: TRBD1
j_call: TRBJ1-2
clone_size: once
v_call: TRBV2

cdr3_aa: CACQLRDIRNTIYF
cdr3_nt: TGTGCCTGCCAGCTTCGGGACATCCGGAACACCATATATTTT
d_call: -
j_call: TRBJ1-3
clone_size: -
v_call: TRBV30

cdr3_aa: CASSFSPHRAYNSPLHF
cdr3_nt: TGCGCCAGCAGCTTCAGTCCGCACAGGGCTTATAATTCACCCCTCCACTTT
d_call: -
j_call: TRBJ1-6
clone_size: -
v_call: TRBV5-1

cdr3_aa: CASSLFRGNNQPQHF
cdr3_nt: TGTGCCAGCAGTTTATTCCGGGGCAACAATCAGCCCCAGCATTTT
d_call: -
j_call: TRBJ1-5
clone_size: -
v_call: TRBV27

cdr3_aa: CASSLIPRTSGGPPSYEQYF
cdr3_nt: TGTGCCAGCAGCTTAATTCCCCGGACTAGCGGGGGGCCCCCCTCCTACGAGCAGTACTTC
d_call: TRBD2
j_call: TRBJ2-7
clone_size: -
v_call: TRBV7-4

cdr3_aa: CASRTVANTGELFF
cdr3_nt: TGTGCCAGCAGAACAGTAGCGAACACCGGGGAGCTGTTTTTT
d_call: -
j_call: TRBJ2-2
clone_size: -
v_call: TRBV27

cdr3_aa: CASSQDTAAYYGYTF
cdr3_nt: TGCGCCAGCAGCCAAGATACAGCGGCTTACTATGGCTACACCTTC
d_call: -
j_call: TRBJ1-2
clone_size: few
v_call: TRBV4-1

cdr3_aa: CASSLGLGTKNIQYF
cdr3_nt: TGTGCCAGCAGCTTGGGGTTAGGAACCAAAAACATTCAGTACTTC
d_call: -
j_call: TRBJ2-4
clone_size: -
v_call: TRBV11-2

cdr3_aa: CAWNPTGIYEQYF
cdr3_nt: TGTGCCTGGAACCCGACAGGGATCTACGAGCAGTACTTC
d_call: TRBD1
j_call: TRBJ2-7
clone_size: -
v_call: TRBV30

cdr3_aa: CASSSGGWADEKLFF
cdr3_nt: TGTGCCAGCAGTTCCGGGGGGTGGGCAGATGAAAAACTGTTTTTT
d_call: -
j_call: TRBJ1-4
clone_size: -
v_call: TRBV27

cdr3_aa: CASSPTLAGVETQYF
cdr3_nt: TGTGCCAGCAGTCCAACACTAGCGGGGGTGGAGACCCAGTACTTC
d_call: TRBD2
j_call: TRBJ2-5
clone_size: -
v_call: TRBV28

cdr3_aa: CATSTESEEHTQYF
cdr3_nt: TGTGCCACCAGCACCGAGTCAGAGGAACATACGCAGTATTTT
d_call: -
j_call: TRBJ2-3
clone_size: -
v_call: TRBV15

cdr3_aa: CASSPAGNYGYTF
cdr3_nt: TGTGCCAGCAGCCCCGCAGGGAACTATGGCTACACCTTC
d_call: -
j_call: TRBJ1-2
clone_size: once
v_call: TRBV28

cdr3_aa: CASSKPGPSEDTEAFF
cdr3_nt: TGTGCCAGCAGCAAACCGGGACCAAGCGAGGACACTGAAGCTTTCTTT
d_call: -
j_call: TRBJ1-1
clone_size: -
v_call: TRBV11-1

cdr3_aa: CASSKGGADRALSGANVLTF
cdr3_nt: TGTGCCAGCAGCAAAGGGGGTGCGGACAGGGCCCTCTCTGGGGCCAACGTCCTGACTTTC
d_call: -
j_call: TRBJ2-6
clone_size: -
v_call: TRBV21-1

cdr3_aa: CASSSDREETQYF
cdr3_nt: TGTGCCAGCAGCTCGGACAGGGAAGAGACCCAGTACTTC
d_call: TRBD1
j_call: TRBJ2-5
clone_size: many
v_call: TRBV7-9

cdr3_aa: CSVEEGDKPYYQPQHF
cdr3_nt: TGCAGCGTTGAAGAGGGGGACAAACCGTATTATCAGCCCCAGCATTTT
d_call: -
j_call: TRBJ1-5
clone_size: -
v_call: TRBV29-1